A single sample gave rise to the 20 T cell receptor beta chains below, sequenced in a study of cytomegalovirus exposure and HLA in healthy donors (dated by TCRdb to about 2017). Libraries were made using the immunoSEQ multiplex PCR assay. For the multiplex PCR, a mixture combining 60 forward primers for TCR Vbeta segments and 13 reverse primers for TCR Jbeta segments was used. TCRdb stores this immuneACCESS table with in-frame sequences only. Part of the clones is absent; in the studies checked, under half of the shortfall reflects unresolved V genes, and no reason is known for the rest. In all, the sample holds about 160,000 clones, and roughly 84% of those were seen once. Of the sample, roughly 1.5% falls within the top ten clones. Sequencing was done on a sample of PBMCs. The receptor set was obtained from a male donor in good health and CMV-seronegative.

This sequence joins TRBV9 and TRBJ1-3; a possible D gene is TRBD1 (6 bases). Germline lookup yields CDR1 SGDLS and CDR2 YYNGEE. This CDR3 is 15 amino acids long. V was shortened by 4 bases and J by 2 bases, with 13 bases between the two germline ends. CDR3 region: CASSLDSQPGNTIYF. The CDR3 nucleotides are TGTGCCAGCAGCTTGGACAGCCAGCCTGGAAACACCATATATTTT.

This chain joins TRBV10-3 and TRBJ2-7; 7 nucleotides match TRBD2. The CDR3 runs 13 residues. The V and J ends lost 11 bases and 2 bases, in that order; junction bases with no gene match: 9. Germline CDR1 is ENHRY and CDR2 is SYGVKD. CDR3 bases: TGTGCCTCCTCGGTTGGGGGGGCCTACGAGCAGTACTTC. As protein: CASSVGGAYEQYF.

The V call is TRBV18, the J call TRBJ1-4, with a tentative D call TRBD1 (6 bases). V lost 4 bases to trimming and J lost 0 bases, with 12 bases between them. CDR1 is KGHSH and CDR2 is LQKENI in the germline V gene. This CDR3 is 16 amino acids long. CDR3 protein: CASSLMDSSTNEKLFF. CDR3 nucleotides: TGTGCCAGCTCACTTATGGACAGCTCAACTAATGAAAAACTGTTTTTT.

This clone was counted only a few times. The chain recombines TRBV30 with TRBJ2-1; 8 bases are a match to TRBD2. Germline V gives CDR1 GTSNPN, CDR2 SVGIG (reference sequence). The CDR3 is made up of 18 amino acids. Losses at the gene ends were 3 bases for V and 3 bases for J; bases not matched to a gene: 16. The CDR3 reads CAWRGSGGRIRNYNEQFF. The CDR3, as DNA: TGTGCCTGGAGGGGGTCGGGCGGGAGGATCCGAAACTACAATGAGCAGTTCTTC.

The CDR3 coding sequence is TGCGCCAGCAGCTTGACAGATACTAACTATGGCTACACCTTC. This codes for CASSLTDTNYGYTF. This chain connects TRBV5-1 to TRBJ1-2; unclear D gene. In germline, CDR1 is SGHRS, CDR2 YFSETQ. This CDR3 region has 14 residues. Trimming removed 1 base at V and 0 bases at J, with 7 bases between. Together with reference TRBV5-1 and TRBJ1-2, the CDR3 gives the full variable domain: KAGVTQTPRYLIKTRGQQVTLSCSPISGHRSVSWYQQTPGQGLQFLFEYFSETQRNKGNFPGRFSGRQFSNSRSEMNVSTLELGDSALYLCASSLTDTNYGYTFGSGTRLTVV.

The chain employs TRBV28 and TRBJ1-3; 10 bases match TRBD1. Germline V gene data show CDR1 as MDHEN and CDR2 as SYDVKM. This CDR3 is 20 amino acids long. The V and J ends lost 4 bases and 0 bases, in that order; junction bases with no gene match: 15. CDR3 sequence (DNA): TGTGCCAGCAGTTCGACCTTCCCGGGACAGGGGACGAGCTCTGGAAACACCATATATTTT. This gives the protein CASSSTFPGQGTSSGNTIYF.

The chain links TRBV18 to TRBJ2-3, with a weak D call TRBD2 (5 bases). Trimming pared 3 bases from V and 3 bases from J, leaving 10 bases between. Germline V gives CDR1 KGHSH, CDR2 LQKENI. The CDR3 totals 14 residues. For the CDR3, the DNA is TGTGCCAGCTCACCCCCGGAGGTAACAGATACGCAGTATTTT. Protein: CASSPPEVTDTQYF.

The V and J genes are TRBV28 and TRBJ1-1; possible D gene TRBD1, 5 bases. Germline V gives CDR1 MDHEN, CDR2 SYDVKM. The CDR3 length is 18 residues. V dropped 4 bases and J dropped 0 bases, with 21 bases sitting between them. CDR3 protein: CASSSASAVGHLNTEAFF. The CDR3 DNA is TGTGCCAGCAGTTCGGCTTCGGCGGTAGGACACTTGAACACTGAAGCTTTCTTT.

This clone has only a few counts. The gene calls are TRBV10-3 and TRBJ2-7; maybe TRBD1 (7 bases). The V end was cut by 1 base, the J end by 7 bases, with 23 bases between. Germline CDR1 and CDR2: ENHRY and SYGVKD. The CDR3 has 17 amino acids. CDR3 residues: CAISEFSGQAAGGEQYF. Written as DNA, the CDR3 is TGTGCCATCAGTGAGTTCTCCGGACAGGCAGCCGGAGGGGAGCAGTACTTC.

The V and J genes are TRBV14 and TRBJ2-7; TRBD2 matches 9 bases. This CDR3 comprises 15 residues. CDR1 is SGHDN and CDR2 is FVKESK in the germline V gene. Trimming removed 4 bases from V and 4 bases from J; junction bases left unmatched: 8. CDR3 sequence (DNA): TGTGCCAGCAGCCCTCGGGCTAGCGGGATGTACGAGCAGTACTTC. It is translated as CASSPRASGMYEQYF.

V usage is TRBV27 and J usage is TRBJ1-6; 8 nucleotides align to TRBD1. The CDR3 is 13 amino acids. The ends lost 8 bases at V and 7 bases at J; junction bases unmatched: 4. CDR1 and CDR2 (germline): MNHEY, SMNVEV (reference sequence). CDR3 in amino acids: CASRTGWNSPLHF. The CDR3 bases are TGTGCCAGCCGGACAGGGTGGAATTCACCCCTCCACTTT.

In the case of this clone: At one of its ends the junction is not consistent with the germline gene, which may arise from a read error. This chain connects TRBV7-9 to TRBJ2-3, with 12 bases identical to TRBD2. This CDR3 region has 18 residues. CDR1 and CDR2 from the germline V gene are SEHNR and FQNEAQ (reference sequence). The CDR3 is CSSSLVPSGGVSTDTQYF. CDR3 DNA sequence: TGTTCCAGCAGCTTAGTTCCTAGCGGGGGGGTATCCACAGATACGCAGTATTTT.

The gene calls are TRBV18 and TRBJ2-5, with D tentatively TRBD1 (5 bases). With 2 bases removed from V and 2 bases from J, the gap between germline ends came to 9 bases. The CDR3 loop spans 14 amino acids. Germline assignment: CDR1 KGHSH and CDR2 LQKENI. The CDR3 here is CASSPGAIQETQYF. In DNA form, the CDR3 reads TGTGCCAGCTCACCAGGGGCGATACAAGAGACCCAGTACTTC.

This clone was recorded a few times. V and J are TRBV2 and TRBJ1-2; possible D gene TRBD1, 5 bases. V was pared by 6 bases and J by 3 bases, with 11 bases between. CDR1 is SNHLY and CDR2 is FYNNEI in the germline V gene. The CDR3 contains 13 residues. The CDR3 nucleotides are TGTGCCAGCAGCCGGCGACAGCACTATGGCTACACCTTC. Its translation: CASSRRQHYGYTF.

The J gene is TRBJ1-1, the V gene TRBV5-1, with D hard to call. The germline V and J ends were trimmed by 0 bases and 3 bases, with 9 bases remaining between them. Germline lookup yields CDR1 SGHRS and CDR2 YFSETQ. The CDR3 extends over 14 amino acids. Here the CDR3 reads CASSLAGSYTEAFF. The CDR3 nucleotides are TGCGCCAGCAGCTTGGCAGGCAGCTACACTGAAGCTTTCTTT.

The chain joins TRBV5-1 to TRBJ1-2; possible D gene TRBD1, 6 bases. The germline V gene has CDR1 SGHRS and CDR2 YFSETQ. Trimming pared 3 bases from V and 7 bases from J, leaving 16 bases between. This CDR3 is 14 amino acids long. CDR3 sequence: CASSYYRDLAGYTF. In nucleotides, the CDR3 is TGCGCCAGCAGCTATTACAGGGATTTGGCTGGCTACACCTTC.

The sample holds one count of this clone. The rearrangement links TRBV7-3 to TRBJ2-5; possibly TRBD1 for D (6 bases). The CDR3 extends over 15 amino acids. V was trimmed by 0 bases and J by 2 bases, leaving 10 bases between them. Per germline, CDR1 SGHTA and CDR2 FQGTGA. The CDR3 protein is CASSLTSRGQETQYF. For the CDR3, the DNA is TGTGCCAGCAGCTTAACATCCAGGGGACAAGAGACCCAGTACTTC. Looking up the rest from reference TRBV7-3 and TRBJ2-5 gives the full variable domain: GAGVSQTPSNKVTEKGKYVELRCDPISGHTALYWYRQSLGQGPEFLIYFQGTGAADDSGLPNDRFFAVRPEGSVSTLKIQRTERGDSAVYLCASSLTSRGQETQYFGPGTRLLVL.

Comment on this clone: This same CDR3 is encoded by further DNA sequences in the sample. The chain is built from TRBV5-6 and TRBJ2-2, with 11 bases lining up with TRBD2. V lost 4 bases and J lost 5; bases outside the gene matches: 1. The CDR3 extends over 14 amino acids. The germline gives CDR1 SGHDT, CDR2 YYEEEE. CDR3 nucleotides: TGTGCCAGCAGCCTAGCGGGGGGAACCGGGGAGCTGTTTTTT. Translated, it gives CASSLAGGTGELFF.

This chain joins TRBV10-3 and TRBJ2-7; D uncertain. The CDR3 covers 13 residues. Germline V gene sequence: CDR1 ENHRY, CDR2 SYGVKD. Trimming left V 5 bases short and J 2 bases short, with 10 bases between. The CDR3, as DNA: TGTGCCATCAGTAATTCCCAGGCCTACGAGCAGTACTTC. Amino acid sequence: CAISNSQAYEQYF.

This clone was seen only once. The chain carries TRBV7-2 and TRBJ2-4; D is unresolved. CDR3 length: 12 amino acids. Trimming shortened V by 5 bases and J by 8 bases, and 10 bases separated the two germline ends. Germline CDR1 and CDR2: SGHTA and FQGNSA. The CDR3 reads CASSKPYDIQYF. The CDR3 coding sequence is TGTGCCAGCAGCAAACCCTACGACATTCAGTACTTC.